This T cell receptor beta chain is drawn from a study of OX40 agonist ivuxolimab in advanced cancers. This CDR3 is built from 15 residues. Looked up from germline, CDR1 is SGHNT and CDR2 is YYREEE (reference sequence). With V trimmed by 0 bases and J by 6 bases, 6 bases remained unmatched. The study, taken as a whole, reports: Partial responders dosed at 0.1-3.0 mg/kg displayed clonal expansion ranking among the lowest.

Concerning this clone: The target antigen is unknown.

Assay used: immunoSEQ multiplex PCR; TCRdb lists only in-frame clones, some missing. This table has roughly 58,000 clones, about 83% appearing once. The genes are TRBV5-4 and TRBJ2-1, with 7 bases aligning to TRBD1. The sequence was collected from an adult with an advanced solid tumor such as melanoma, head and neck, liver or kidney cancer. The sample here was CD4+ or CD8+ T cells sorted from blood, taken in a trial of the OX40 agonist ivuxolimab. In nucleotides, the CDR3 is TGTGCCAGCAGCTTGGAGGGATGGGACAGCAATGAGCAGTTCTTC. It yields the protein CASSLEGWDSNEQFF.